This record looks at one T cell receptor beta chain sequence and its context. Its antigen remains unknown. These data originate in a study of T cell responses to AZD1222 COVID-19 vaccine. Sequenced by immunoSEQ multiplex PCR; TCRdb stores in-frame clones only, minus some. The table lists about 130,000 clones, roughly 93% of them singletons. Germline values: CDR1 SGHTA, CDR2 FQGNSA. The CDR3 consists of 17 residues. V lost 5 bases, J lost 4 bases, and 20 bases lay in between. Study-wide points: White British ancestry dominated among donors, who included more females, and clonal diversity was possibly underestimated. Spike as a whole was targeted by vaccine-associated CD4 TCRs, dominant at 160-218 and 743-854.

Sequences were derived from peripheral blood, sampled on day 0 of AZD1222 vaccination. The sequence derives from an adult in good health. The V and J genes are TRBV7-2 and TRBJ1-4; D may be TRBD1 (6 bases). Written as DNA, the CDR3 is TGTGCCAGCAGCCAGGGGACTCACTGGGACCTTAATGAAAAACTGTTTTTT. As protein: CASSQGTHWDLNEKLFF. Looking up the rest from reference TRBV7-2 and TRBJ1-4 gives the full variable domain: GAGVSQSPSNKVTEKGKDVELRCDPISGHTALYWYRQSLGQGLEFLIYFQGNSAPDKSGLPSDRFSAERTGGSVSTLTIQRTQQEDSAVYLCASSQGTHWDLNEKLFFGSGTQLSVL.